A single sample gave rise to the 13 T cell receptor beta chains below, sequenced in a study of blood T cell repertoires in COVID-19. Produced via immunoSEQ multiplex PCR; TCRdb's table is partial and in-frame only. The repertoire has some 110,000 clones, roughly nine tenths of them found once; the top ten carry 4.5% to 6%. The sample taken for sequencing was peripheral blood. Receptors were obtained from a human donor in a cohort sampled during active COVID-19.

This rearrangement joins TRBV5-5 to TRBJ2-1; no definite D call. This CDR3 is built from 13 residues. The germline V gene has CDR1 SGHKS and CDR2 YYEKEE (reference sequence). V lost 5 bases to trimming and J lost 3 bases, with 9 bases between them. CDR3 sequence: CASSIQNYNEQFF. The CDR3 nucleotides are TGTGCCAGCAGTATCCAGAACTACAATGAGCAGTTCTTC. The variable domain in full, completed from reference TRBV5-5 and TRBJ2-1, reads DAGVTQSPTHLIKTRGQQVTLRCSPISGHKSVSWYQQVLGQGPQFIFQYYEKEERGRGNFPDRFSARQFPNYSSELNVNALLLGDSALYLCASSIQNYNEQFFGPGTRLTVL.

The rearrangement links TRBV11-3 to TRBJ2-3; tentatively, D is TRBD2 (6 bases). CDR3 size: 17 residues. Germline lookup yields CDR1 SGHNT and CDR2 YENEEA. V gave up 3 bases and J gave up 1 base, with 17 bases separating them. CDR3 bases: TGTGCCAGCAGCTTTCTTAGGTACGGGGGAGGCACAGATACGCAGTATTTT. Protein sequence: CASSFLRYGGGTDTQYF.

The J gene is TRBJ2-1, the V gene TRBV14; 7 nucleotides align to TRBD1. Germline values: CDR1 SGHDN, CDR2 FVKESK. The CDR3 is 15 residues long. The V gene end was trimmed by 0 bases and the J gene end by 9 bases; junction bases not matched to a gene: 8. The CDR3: CASSQDLGRTGEQFF. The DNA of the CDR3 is TGTGCCAGCAGCCAAGATCTAGGACGGACAGGTGAGCAGTTCTTC.

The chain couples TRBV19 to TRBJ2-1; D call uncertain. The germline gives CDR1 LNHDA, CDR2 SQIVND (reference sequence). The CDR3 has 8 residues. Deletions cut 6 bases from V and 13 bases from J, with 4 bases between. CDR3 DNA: TGTGCCAGTAGCGGTCAGTTCTTC. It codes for CASSGQFF. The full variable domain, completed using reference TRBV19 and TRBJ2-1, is DGGITQSPKYLFRKEGQNVTLSCEQNLNHDAMYWYRQDPGQGLRLIYYSQIVNDFQKGDIAEGYSVSREKKESFPLTVTSAQKNPTAFYLCASSGQFFGPGTRLTVL.

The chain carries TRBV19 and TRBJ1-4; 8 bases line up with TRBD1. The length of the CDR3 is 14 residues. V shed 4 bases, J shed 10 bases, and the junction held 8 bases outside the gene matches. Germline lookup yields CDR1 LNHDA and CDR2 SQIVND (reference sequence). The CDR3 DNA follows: TGTGCCAGTAGTACAACAGGGGGACAAAGAAAACTGTTTTTT. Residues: CASSTTGGQRKLFF.

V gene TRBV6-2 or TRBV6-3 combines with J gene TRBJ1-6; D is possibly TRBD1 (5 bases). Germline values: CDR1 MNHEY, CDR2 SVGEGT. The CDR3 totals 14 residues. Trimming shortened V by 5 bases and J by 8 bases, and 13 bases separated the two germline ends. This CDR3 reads CASSTGRLYSPLHF. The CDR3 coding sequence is TGTGCCAGCAGTACAGGACGTTTATATTCACCCCTCCACTTT.

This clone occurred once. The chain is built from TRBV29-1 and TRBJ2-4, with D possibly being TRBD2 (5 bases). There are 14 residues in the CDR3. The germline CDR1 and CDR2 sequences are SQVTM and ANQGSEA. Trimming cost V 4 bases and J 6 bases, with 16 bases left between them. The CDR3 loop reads CSVALDSLVNIQYF. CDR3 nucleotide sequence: TGCAGCGTTGCCTTGGACTCCCTCGTAAACATTCAGTACTTC.

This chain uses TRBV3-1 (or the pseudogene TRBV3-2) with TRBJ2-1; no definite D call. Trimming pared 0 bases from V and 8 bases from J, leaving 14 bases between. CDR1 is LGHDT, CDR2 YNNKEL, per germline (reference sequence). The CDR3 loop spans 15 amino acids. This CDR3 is CASSQDGARLDEQFF. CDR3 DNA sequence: TGTGCCAGCAGCCAAGATGGAGCACGTCTCGATGAGCAGTTCTTC.

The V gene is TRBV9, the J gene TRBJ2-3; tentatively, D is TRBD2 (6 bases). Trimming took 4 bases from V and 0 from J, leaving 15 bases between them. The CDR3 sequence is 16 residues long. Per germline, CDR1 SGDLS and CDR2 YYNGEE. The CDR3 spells CASSHELATSTDTQYF. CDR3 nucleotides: TGTGCCAGCAGCCACGAGCTAGCGACTAGCACAGATACGCAGTATTTT. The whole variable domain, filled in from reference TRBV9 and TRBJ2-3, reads DSGVTQTPKHLITATGQRVTLRCSPRSGDLSVYWYQQSLDQGLQFLIQYYNGEERAKGNILERFSAQQFPDLHSELNLSSLELGDSALYFCASSHELATSTDTQYFGPGTRLTVL.

The CDR3 DNA follows: TGTGCCAGCAGCTTCCCGGGACAGGGTTTTCAGCCCCAGCATTTT. Encoded protein: CASSFPGQGFQPQHF. This chain connects TRBV21-1 to TRBJ1-5; the tabulated D call, TRBD1, remains unverified against the DNA. TRBV21-1 is shown as a pseudogene. CDR3 size: 15 residues.

For the CDR3, the DNA is TGTGCCACCAGCAGAGATATATTGGGGAGGAGTGGCTACACCTTC. This translates into CATSRDILGRSGYTF. The chain couples TRBV15 to TRBJ1-2; D remains unclear. Germline V gene sequence: CDR1 LNHNV, CDR2 YYDKDF (reference sequence). This CDR3 spans 15 amino acids. Trimming cost V 0 bases and J 7 bases, with 15 bases left between them.

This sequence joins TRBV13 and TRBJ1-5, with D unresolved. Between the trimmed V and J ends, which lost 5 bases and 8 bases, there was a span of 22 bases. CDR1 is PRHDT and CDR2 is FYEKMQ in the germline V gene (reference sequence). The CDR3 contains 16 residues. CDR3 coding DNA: TGTGCCAGCAGCCGAATGGGTGAGGGCCCGAGGGAGCCCCAGCATTTT. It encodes CASSRMGEGPREPQHF.

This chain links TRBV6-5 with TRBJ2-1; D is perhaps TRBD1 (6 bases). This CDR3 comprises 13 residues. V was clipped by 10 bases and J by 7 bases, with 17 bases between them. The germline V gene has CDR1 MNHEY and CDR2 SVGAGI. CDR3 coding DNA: TGTGCCACCCTTCCGGGACAAGGGAATGAGCAGTTCTTC. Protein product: CATLPGQGNEQFF.